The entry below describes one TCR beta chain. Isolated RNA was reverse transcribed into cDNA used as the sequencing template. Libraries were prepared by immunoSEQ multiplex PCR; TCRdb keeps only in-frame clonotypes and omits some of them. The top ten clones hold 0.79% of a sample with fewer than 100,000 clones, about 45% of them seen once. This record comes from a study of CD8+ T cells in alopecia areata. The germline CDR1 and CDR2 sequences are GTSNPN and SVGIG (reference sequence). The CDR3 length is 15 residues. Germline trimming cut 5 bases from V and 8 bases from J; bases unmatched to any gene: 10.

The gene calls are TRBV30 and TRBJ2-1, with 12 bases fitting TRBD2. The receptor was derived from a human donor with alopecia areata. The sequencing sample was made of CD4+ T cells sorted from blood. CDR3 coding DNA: TGTGCCTGGGAAAAGACTAGCGGGAGTAGCGATGAGCAGTTCTTC. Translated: CAWEKTSGSSDEQFF.